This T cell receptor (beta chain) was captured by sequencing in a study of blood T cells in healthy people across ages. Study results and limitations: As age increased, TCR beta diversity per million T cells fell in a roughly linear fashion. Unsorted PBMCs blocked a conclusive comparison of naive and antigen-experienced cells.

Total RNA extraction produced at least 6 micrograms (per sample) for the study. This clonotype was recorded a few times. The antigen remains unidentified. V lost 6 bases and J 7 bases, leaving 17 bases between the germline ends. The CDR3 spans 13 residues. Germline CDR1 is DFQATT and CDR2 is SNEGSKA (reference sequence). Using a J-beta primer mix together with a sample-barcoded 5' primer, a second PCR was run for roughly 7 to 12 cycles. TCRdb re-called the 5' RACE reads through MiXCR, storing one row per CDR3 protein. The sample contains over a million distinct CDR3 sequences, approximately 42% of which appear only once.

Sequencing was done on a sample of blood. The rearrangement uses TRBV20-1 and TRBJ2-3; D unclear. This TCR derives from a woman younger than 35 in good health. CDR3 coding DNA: TGCAGTGCGTACGGACCCCAGTATTATACGCAGTATTTT. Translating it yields CSAYGPQYYTQYF.